The sequence of this T cell receptor (beta chain) was determined in a study of T cell responses to AZD1222 COVID-19 vaccine. Overall study results and limits: In a largely white British group with more females than males, clonal diversity was possibly underestimated.

In this sample, this clone turned up a few times. Its antigen is unknown. Assay used: immunoSEQ multiplex PCR; TCRdb lists only in-frame clones, some missing. The sample lists around 140,000 clones; roughly 90% were seen once. The CDR3 is 11 amino acids. Germline loops: CDR1 MNHNY, CDR2 SVGAGI (reference sequence). Trimming left V 8 bases short and J 13 bases short, with 14 bases between. The receptor comes from an adult in good health. The sequencing here drew on peripheral blood, taken on day 0 of AZD1222 vaccination. The V and J genes are TRBV6-6 and TRBJ1-4; D perhaps matches TRBD1 (5 bases). CDR3: CASWELGTLFF. CDR3 sequence (DNA): TGTGCCAGCTGGGAACTCGGGACACTGTTTTTT.